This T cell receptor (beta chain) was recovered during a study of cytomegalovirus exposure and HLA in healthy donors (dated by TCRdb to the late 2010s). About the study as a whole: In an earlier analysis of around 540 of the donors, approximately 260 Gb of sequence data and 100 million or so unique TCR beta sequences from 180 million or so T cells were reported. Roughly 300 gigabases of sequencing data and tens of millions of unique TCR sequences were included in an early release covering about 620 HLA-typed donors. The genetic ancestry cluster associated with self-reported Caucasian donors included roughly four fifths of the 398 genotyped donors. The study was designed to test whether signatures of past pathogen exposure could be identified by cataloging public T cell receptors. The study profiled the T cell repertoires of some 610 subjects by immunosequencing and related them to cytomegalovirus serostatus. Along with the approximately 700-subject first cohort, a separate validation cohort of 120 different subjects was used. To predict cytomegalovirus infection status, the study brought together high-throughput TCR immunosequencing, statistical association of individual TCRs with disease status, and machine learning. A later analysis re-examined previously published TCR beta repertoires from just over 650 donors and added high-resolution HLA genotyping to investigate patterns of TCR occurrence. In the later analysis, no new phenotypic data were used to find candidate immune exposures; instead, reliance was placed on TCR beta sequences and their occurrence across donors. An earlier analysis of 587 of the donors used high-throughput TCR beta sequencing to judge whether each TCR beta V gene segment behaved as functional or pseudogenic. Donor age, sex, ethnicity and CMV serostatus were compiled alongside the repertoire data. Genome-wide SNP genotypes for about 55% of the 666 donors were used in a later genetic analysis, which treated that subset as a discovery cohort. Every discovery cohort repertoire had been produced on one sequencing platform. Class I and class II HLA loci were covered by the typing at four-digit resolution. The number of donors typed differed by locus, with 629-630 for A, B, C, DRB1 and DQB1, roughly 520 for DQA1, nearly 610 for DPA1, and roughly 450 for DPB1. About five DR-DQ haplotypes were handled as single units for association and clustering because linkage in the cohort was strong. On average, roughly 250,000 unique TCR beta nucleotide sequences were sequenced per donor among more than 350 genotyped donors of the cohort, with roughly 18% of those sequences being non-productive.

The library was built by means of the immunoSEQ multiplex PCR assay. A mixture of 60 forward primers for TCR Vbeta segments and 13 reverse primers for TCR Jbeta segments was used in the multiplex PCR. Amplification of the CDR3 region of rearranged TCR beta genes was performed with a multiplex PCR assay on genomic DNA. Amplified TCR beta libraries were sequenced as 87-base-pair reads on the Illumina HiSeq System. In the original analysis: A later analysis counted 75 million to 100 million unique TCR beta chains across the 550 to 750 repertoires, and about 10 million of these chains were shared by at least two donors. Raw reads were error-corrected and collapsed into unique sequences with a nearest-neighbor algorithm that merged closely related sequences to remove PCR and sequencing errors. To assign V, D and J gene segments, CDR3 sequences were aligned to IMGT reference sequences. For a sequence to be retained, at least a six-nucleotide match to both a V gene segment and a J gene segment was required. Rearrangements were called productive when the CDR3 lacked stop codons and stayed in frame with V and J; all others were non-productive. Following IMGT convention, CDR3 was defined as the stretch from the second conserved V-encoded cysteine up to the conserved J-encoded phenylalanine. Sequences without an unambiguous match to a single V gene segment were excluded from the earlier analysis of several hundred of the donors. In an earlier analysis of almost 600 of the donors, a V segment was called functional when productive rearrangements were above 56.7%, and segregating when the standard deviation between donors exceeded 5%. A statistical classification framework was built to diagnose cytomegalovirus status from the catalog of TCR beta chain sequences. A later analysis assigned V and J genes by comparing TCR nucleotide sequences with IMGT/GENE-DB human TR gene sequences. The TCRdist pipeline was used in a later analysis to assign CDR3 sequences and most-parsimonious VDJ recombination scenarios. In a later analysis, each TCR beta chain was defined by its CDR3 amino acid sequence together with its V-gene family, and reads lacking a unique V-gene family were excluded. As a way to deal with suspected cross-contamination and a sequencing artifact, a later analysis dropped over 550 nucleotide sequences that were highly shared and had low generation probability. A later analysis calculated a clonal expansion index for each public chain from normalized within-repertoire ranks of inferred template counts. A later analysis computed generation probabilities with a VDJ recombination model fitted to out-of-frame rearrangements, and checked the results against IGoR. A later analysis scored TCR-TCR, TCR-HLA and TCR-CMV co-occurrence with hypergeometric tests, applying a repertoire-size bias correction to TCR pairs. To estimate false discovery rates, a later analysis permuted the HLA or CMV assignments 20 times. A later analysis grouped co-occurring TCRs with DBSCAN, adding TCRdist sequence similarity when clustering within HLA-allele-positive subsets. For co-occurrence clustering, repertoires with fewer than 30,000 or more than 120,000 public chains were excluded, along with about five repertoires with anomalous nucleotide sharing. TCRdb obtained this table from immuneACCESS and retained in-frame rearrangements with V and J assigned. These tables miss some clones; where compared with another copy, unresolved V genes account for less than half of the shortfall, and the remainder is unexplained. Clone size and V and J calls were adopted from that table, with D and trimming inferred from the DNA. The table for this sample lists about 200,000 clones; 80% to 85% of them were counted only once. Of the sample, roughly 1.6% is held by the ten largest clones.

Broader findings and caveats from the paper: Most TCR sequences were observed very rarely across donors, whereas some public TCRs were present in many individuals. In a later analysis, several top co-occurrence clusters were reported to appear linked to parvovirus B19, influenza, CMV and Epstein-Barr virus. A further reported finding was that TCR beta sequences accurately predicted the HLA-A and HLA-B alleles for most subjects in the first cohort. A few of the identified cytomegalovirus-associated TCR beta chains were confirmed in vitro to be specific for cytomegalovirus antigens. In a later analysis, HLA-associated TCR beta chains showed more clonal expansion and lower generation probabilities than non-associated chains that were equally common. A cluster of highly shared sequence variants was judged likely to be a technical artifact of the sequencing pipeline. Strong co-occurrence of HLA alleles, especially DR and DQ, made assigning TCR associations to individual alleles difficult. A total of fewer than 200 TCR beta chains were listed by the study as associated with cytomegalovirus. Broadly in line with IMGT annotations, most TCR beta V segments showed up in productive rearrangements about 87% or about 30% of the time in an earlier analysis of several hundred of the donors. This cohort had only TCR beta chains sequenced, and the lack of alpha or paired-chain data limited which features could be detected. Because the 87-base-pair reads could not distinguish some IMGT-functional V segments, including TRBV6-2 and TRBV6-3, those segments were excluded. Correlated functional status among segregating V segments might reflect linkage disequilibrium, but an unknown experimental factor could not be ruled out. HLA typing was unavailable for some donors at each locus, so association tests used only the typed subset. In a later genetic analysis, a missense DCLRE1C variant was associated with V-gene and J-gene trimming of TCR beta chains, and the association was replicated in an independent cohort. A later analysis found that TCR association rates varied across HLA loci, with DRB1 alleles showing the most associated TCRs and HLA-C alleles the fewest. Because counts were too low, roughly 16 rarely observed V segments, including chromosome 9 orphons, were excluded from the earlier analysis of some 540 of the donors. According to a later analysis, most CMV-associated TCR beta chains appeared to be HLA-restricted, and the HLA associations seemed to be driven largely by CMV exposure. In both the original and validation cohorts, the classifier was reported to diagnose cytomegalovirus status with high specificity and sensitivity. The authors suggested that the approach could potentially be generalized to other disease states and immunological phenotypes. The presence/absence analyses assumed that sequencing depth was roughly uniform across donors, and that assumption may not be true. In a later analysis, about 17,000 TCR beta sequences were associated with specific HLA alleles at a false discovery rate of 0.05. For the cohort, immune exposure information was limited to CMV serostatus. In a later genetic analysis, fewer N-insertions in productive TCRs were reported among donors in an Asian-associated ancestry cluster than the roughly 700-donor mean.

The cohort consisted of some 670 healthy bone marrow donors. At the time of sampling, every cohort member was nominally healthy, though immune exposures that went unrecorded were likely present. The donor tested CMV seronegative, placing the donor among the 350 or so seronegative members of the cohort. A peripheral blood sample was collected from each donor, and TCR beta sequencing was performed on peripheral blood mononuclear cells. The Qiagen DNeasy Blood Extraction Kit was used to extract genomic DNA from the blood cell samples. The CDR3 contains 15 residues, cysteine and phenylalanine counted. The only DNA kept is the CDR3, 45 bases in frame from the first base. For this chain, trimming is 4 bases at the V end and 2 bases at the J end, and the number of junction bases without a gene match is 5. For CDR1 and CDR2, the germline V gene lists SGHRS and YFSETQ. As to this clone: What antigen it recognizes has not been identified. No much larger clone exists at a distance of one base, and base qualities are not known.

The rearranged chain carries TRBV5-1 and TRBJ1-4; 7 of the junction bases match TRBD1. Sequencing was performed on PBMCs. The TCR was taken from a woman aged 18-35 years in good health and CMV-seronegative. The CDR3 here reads CASSPDRATNEKLFF. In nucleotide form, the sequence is TGCGCCAGCAGCCCTGACAGGGCCACTAATGAAAAACTGTTTTTT.